These 15 T cell receptor beta chains share one sample of origin, sequenced in a study of blood T cells in healthy people across ages. The authors ran a second PCR of about 6 to 12 cycles using a sample-barcoded 5' primer and a J-beta primer mix. Via MiXCR, TCRdb re-called the 5' RACE reads, giving one row per CDR3 protein. The sample includes roughly 1,500,000 distinct CDR3 sequences, around 36% seen only once; the top ten take approximately 10%. The sample comprised blood. Every receptor here comes from a woman in her 30s in good health.

The V and J genes are TRBV4-2 and TRBJ2-1; no clear D gene. Germline values: CDR1 LGHNA, CDR2 YNFKEQ. The germline V and J ends were trimmed by 0 bases and 2 bases, with 11 bases remaining between them. The CDR3 runs to 16 residues. This CDR3 is CASSQERAAPYNEQFF. CDR3 DNA: TGTGCCAGCAGCCAAGAGCGAGCTGCCCCCTACAATGAGCAGTTCTTC.

J is TRBJ2-2 and V is TRBV9; the D gene is possibly TRBD2 (6 bases). In germline, CDR1 is SGDLS, CDR2 YYNGEE. Deletions cut 4 bases from V and 4 bases from J, with 14 bases between. The CDR3 has 15 amino acids. The CDR3 protein is CASSPAGSSTGELFF. In DNA, the CDR3 is TGTGCCAGCAGCCCTGCCGGGAGTAGCACCGGGGAGCTGTTTTTT.

This clonotype has more than one count but fewer than ten. The chain combines TRBV20-1 with TRBJ2-5; the match to TRBD1 covers 10 bases. This CDR3 contains 15 residues. The V segment lost 3 bases and the J segment 7 bases; nucleotides outside the gene matches: 11. Germline CDR1 and CDR2: DFQATT and SNEGSKA (reference sequence). The CDR3 here is CSASLTGTGEGTQYF. DNA of the CDR3: TGCAGTGCTAGCCTGACCGGGACAGGGGAGGGGACCCAGTACTTC.

The chain carries TRBV20-1 and TRBJ2-1; 10 nucleotides line up with TRBD2. From germline, CDR1 is DFQATT and CDR2 SNEGSKA (reference sequence). The J segment lost 6 bases and the V segment lost 3 bases, leaving 2 bases of the junction unmatched. The CDR3 is 13 amino acids. The CDR3 loop is CSARLAGANEQFF. In DNA, the CDR3 is TGCAGTGCTAGGCTAGCGGGGGCCAATGAGCAGTTCTTC.

The CDR3 nucleotides are TGTGCCAGCAGTTTTTACGTGTCCTACGAGCAGTACTTC. This encodes CASSFYVSYEQYF. The gene calls are TRBV12-3 or TRBV12-4 and TRBJ2-7; D is unresolved. This CDR3 has 13 residues. The V end was cut by 3 bases, the J end by 1 base, with 7 bases between.

Notes on this clonotype: Relative to the germline gene, one junction end is altered; a read error may explain this. The chain couples TRBV5-5 to TRBJ1-5; 9 bases align to TRBD1. Germline assignment: CDR1 SGHKS and CDR2 YYEKEE (reference sequence). The CDR3 is made up of 16 amino acids. CDR3 residues: CASSKKQGARGQPRHF. The DNA of the CDR3 is TGTGCCAGCAGCAAAAAACAGGGGGCACGCGGGCAGCCCCGGCATTTT.

This chain connects TRBV12-3 or TRBV12-4 to TRBJ1-2; D possibly corresponds to TRBD1 (6 bases). The germline V and J ends were trimmed by 3 bases and 8 bases, with 22 bases remaining between them. CDR3 size: 16 residues. The CDR3 nucleotides read TGTGCCAGCAGTTTGGGACCAGGGGAAGGCCTTACAGGCTACACCTTC. This translates into CASSLGPGEGLTGYTF.

This clonotype showed up many times. V and J are TRBV7-9 and TRBJ2-7; 7 nucleotides line up with TRBD1. Germline V gene data show CDR1 as SEHNR and CDR2 as FQNEAQ (reference sequence). CDR3 size: 14 residues. After removal of 1 base from V and 3 bases from J, the junction contained 3 bases not matched to a gene. DNA for the CDR3: TGTGCCAGCAGCTTAGTAGGGGGCTACTACGAGCAGTACTTC. It specifies CASSLVGGYYEQYF.

This chain connects TRBV2 to TRBJ2-1; the D gene is possibly TRBD2 (5 bases). Germline CDR1 is SNHLY and CDR2 is FYNNEI. The CDR3 totals 15 residues. V was pared by 0 bases and J by 4 bases, with 10 bases between. In DNA form, the CDR3 reads TGTGCCAGCAGTGAAGCGCTCGGAGGATACAATGAGCAGTTCTTC. This encodes CASSEALGGYNEQFF.

This chain connects TRBV2 to TRBJ2-7, with D perhaps being TRBD1 or TRBD2 (5 bases each). Trimming pared 8 bases from V and 3 bases from J, leaving 11 bases between. CDR3 length: 12 residues. Germline V lookup: CDR1 SNHLY, CDR2 FYNNEI. The CDR3 DNA reads TGTGCCAGCGGGGACGGTGGCTACGAGCAGTACTTC. Amino acids: CASGDGGYEQYF.

This clonotype was observed a handful of times. The chain employs TRBV14 and TRBJ2-5; tentative D call: TRBD1 (5 bases). Germline CDR1 SGHDN, CDR2 FVKESK. The CDR3 covers 13 residues. V was shortened by 3 bases and J by 5 bases, with 10 bases between the two germline ends. CDR3 region: CASSHRDLETQYF. As DNA, the CDR3 is TGTGCCAGCAGCCACAGGGATCTGGAGACCCAGTACTTC.

The chain links TRBV5-1 to TRBJ2-1, with 8 bases fitting TRBD2. CDR3 length: 18 residues. V was pared by 0 bases and J by 4 bases, with 12 bases of the junction left unmatched. Per germline, CDR1 SGHRS and CDR2 YFSETQ. DNA of the CDR3: TGCGCCAGCAGCTTGGCCCCGGAGATAGCGGGGAGGTACAATGAGCAGTTCTTC. Translation: CASSLAPEIAGRYNEQFF.

This clonotype came up a few times. The V call is TRBV25-1, the J call TRBJ2-1; 7 nucleotides match TRBD1. Germline V gene lookup returns CDR1 MGHDK and CDR2 SYGVNS. V gave up 4 bases and J gave up 15 bases; unmatched junction bases: 9. This CDR3 comprises 12 residues. The CDR3 sequence is CASSGPRQGMFF. For the CDR3, the DNA is TGTGCCAGCAGTGGGCCGAGACAGGGCATGTTCTTC. Complete variable domain (other parts from reference TRBV25-1 and TRBJ2-1): EADIYQTPRYLVIGTGKKITLECSQTMGHDKMYWYQQDPGMELHLIHYSYGVNSTEKGDLSSESTVSRIRTEHFPLTLESARPSHTSQYLCASSGPRQGMFFGPGTRLTVL.

This clonotype was detected only a few times. The chain links TRBV11-2 to TRBJ2-5, with TRBD1 matching over 9 bases. V trimming: 1 base; J trimming: 3 bases; junction bases outside the gene matches: 3. The germline gives CDR1 SGHAT, CDR2 FQNNGV. The CDR3 runs to 15 residues. In nucleotides, the CDR3 is TGTGCCAGCAGCTTAGGCGGACAGGGGAAAGAGACCCAGTACTTC. Translated, it gives CASSLGGQGKETQYF. Together with reference TRBV11-2 and TRBJ2-5, the CDR3 gives the full variable domain: EAGVAQSPRYKIIEKRQSVAFWCNPISGHATLYWYQQILGQGPKLLIQFQNNGVVDDSQLPKDRFSAERLKGVDSTLKIQPAKLEDSAVYLCASSLGGQGKETQYFGPGTRLLVL.

This clonotype was found once. This chain joins TRBV11-1 and TRBJ1-1; D gene ambiguous. In germline, CDR1 is SGHAT, CDR2 FQDESV (reference sequence). The CDR3 consists of 13 residues. The ends were cut back, 1 base at V and 7 bases at J, with 10 bases in the middle. CDR3 DNA: TGTGCCAGCAGCTTAGAGGCAGGATATGAAGCTTTCTTT. Its protein is CASSLEAGYEAFF.